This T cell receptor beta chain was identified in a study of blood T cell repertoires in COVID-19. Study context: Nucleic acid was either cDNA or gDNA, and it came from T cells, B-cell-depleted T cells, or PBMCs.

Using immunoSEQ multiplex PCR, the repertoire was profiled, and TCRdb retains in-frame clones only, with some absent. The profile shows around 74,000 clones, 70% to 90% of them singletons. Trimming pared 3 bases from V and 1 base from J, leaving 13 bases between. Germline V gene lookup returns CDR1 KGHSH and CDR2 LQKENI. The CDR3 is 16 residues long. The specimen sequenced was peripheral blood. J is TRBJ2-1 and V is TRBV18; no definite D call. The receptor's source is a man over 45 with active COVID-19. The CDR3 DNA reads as TGTGCCAGCTCACCCTGGGCAGGCCGATCCTACAATGAGCAGTTCTTC. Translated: CASSPWAGRSYNEQFF.